The rows below give T cell receptor beta chains drawn from one sample of a study of PD-L1 blockade in urothelial cancer. Profiled with immunoSEQ multiplex PCR; TCRdb holds only in-frame clones, not every one. The table shows about 56,000 clones, with 65% to 90% occurring only once. The sequences come from PBMCs, collected around atezolizumab (anti-PD-L1) treatment. The receptors were gathered from a man aged 70-80 years with urothelial cancer. CDR3s include the opening cysteine and the closing phenylalanine or tryptophan. D genes are given only for firm matches. The size of a clone is reported for some rows only, either as once, few or many, or as a class for expanded clones.

d_call: .; clone_size: .; j_call: TRBJ1-1; v_call: TRBV7-9; cdr3_nt: TGTGCCAGCAGCTTAGCGCGGGGGGGCGACGTTATGAACACTGAAGCTTTCTTT; cdr3_aa: CASSLARGGDVMNTEAFF
d_call: .; clone_size: .; j_call: TRBJ2-2; v_call: TRBV6-4; cdr3_nt: TGTGCCCGCGGGGAGCTGTTTTTT; cdr3_aa: CARGELFF
d_call: TRBD2; clone_size: .; j_call: TRBJ2-3; v_call: TRBV9; cdr3_nt: TGTGCCAGCAGCGTCGGGGCGGGAGGCTCAGATACGCAGTATTTT; cdr3_aa: CASSVGAGGSDTQYF
d_call: TRBD1; clone_size: .; j_call: TRBJ1-4; v_call: TRBV6-5; cdr3_nt: TGTGCCAGCAGTCGAGGACAGGGAAGTGAAAAACTGTTTTTT; cdr3_aa: CASSRGQGSEKLFF
d_call: .; clone_size: .; j_call: TRBJ2-2; v_call: TRBV5-4; cdr3_nt: TGTACCTCCACCGTGGGCCAGGGGAACACCGGGGAGCTGTTTTTT; cdr3_aa: CTSTVGQGNTGELFF
d_call: .; clone_size: .; j_call: TRBJ1-2; v_call: TRBV27; cdr3_nt: TGTGCCAGCAGTCCAGACAGGTTAGCTAACTATGGCTACACCTTC; cdr3_aa: CASSPDRLANYGYTF
d_call: .; clone_size: once; j_call: TRBJ2-2; v_call: TRBV11-1; cdr3_nt: TGTGCCAGCAGCTTTGGGCGGGACACCGGGGAGCTGTTTTTT; cdr3_aa: CASSFGRDTGELFF
d_call: TRBD1; clone_size: .; j_call: TRBJ2-1; v_call: TRBV6-5; cdr3_nt: TGTGCCAGCAGACGTCCCGGGACAGGGTCCGATGAGCAGTTCTTC; cdr3_aa: CASRRPGTGSDEQFF
d_call: TRBD1; clone_size: .; j_call: TRBJ2-2; v_call: TRBV18; cdr3_nt: TGTGCCAGCTCACCACCGGAGACAGGGGAGGCCGGGGAGCTGTTTTTT; cdr3_aa: CASSPPETGEAGELFF
d_call: .; clone_size: .; j_call: TRBJ2-5; v_call: TRBV27; cdr3_nt: TGTGCCAGCAGTCCCACCTGGCAGGGTCAAGAGACCCAGTACTTC; cdr3_aa: CASSPTWQGQETQYF
d_call: TRBD1; clone_size: few; j_call: TRBJ1-4; v_call: TRBV28; cdr3_nt: TGTGCCAGCAGTTTACAGGGGGCAACTAATGAAAAACTGTTTTTT; cdr3_aa: CASSLQGATNEKLFF
d_call: .; clone_size: .; j_call: TRBJ2-2; v_call: TRBV6-9; cdr3_nt: TGTGCCAGCACGTTCCGAGAAGGCCGGGGCACCGGGGAGCTGTTTTTT; cdr3_aa: CASTFREGRGTGELFF
d_call: .; clone_size: .; j_call: TRBJ2-1; v_call: TRBV6-6; cdr3_nt: TGTGCCAGCAGTCCTCAAAGCGATGAGCAGTTCTTC; cdr3_aa: CASSPQSDEQFF
d_call: TRBD2; clone_size: .; j_call: TRBJ2-1; v_call: TRBV9; cdr3_nt: TGTGCCAGCAGCCCGAGACTAGCGGCAGGGCCTAGGGTGAATGAGCAGTTCTTC; cdr3_aa: CASSPRLAAGPRVNEQFF
d_call: TRBD2; clone_size: .; j_call: TRBJ2-2; v_call: TRBV4-1; cdr3_nt: TGCGCCAGCAGACGGACTAGCGGGAGCACCGGGGAGCTGTTTTTT; cdr3_aa: CASRRTSGSTGELFF
d_call: .; clone_size: .; j_call: TRBJ2-7; v_call: TRBV11-3; cdr3_nt: TGTGCCAGCAGCGTTCAACCGGGGTCCTTGTACGAGCAGTACTTC; cdr3_aa: CASSVQPGSLYEQYF
d_call: TRBD1; clone_size: .; j_call: TRBJ2-2; v_call: TRBV19; cdr3_nt: TGTGCCAGTAGTTCTCGACAGGGGGTGGACACCGGGGAGCTGTTTTTT; cdr3_aa: CASSSRQGVDTGELFF
d_call: .; clone_size: once; j_call: TRBJ2-6; v_call: TRBV5-1; cdr3_nt: TGCGCCAGCAGCTTGAGTACGGTGGCTGGGGCCAACGTCCTGACTTTC; cdr3_aa: CASSLSTVAGANVLTF
d_call: TRBD1; clone_size: .; j_call: TRBJ1-2; v_call: TRBV7-9; cdr3_nt: TGTGCCAGCAGGCCATCCGGGACAGGGGTCGACTATGGCTACACCTTC; cdr3_aa: CASRPSGTGVDYGYTF
d_call: .; clone_size: once; j_call: TRBJ2-7; v_call: TRBV27; cdr3_nt: TGTGCCACCTCTAGAATAGGGGAAGGTGAGCAGTACTTC; cdr3_aa: CATSRIGEGEQYF
d_call: TRBD2; clone_size: .; j_call: TRBJ2-3; v_call: TRBV18; cdr3_nt: TGTGCCAGCTCACGAGCGGGAGAAGTCGCAGATACGCAGTATTTT; cdr3_aa: CASSRAGEVADTQYF
d_call: .; clone_size: .; j_call: TRBJ2-3; v_call: TRBV9; cdr3_nt: TGTGCCAGCAGCGTAGGTCTAGTCCATCCAGATACGCAGTATTTT; cdr3_aa: CASSVGLVHPDTQYF
d_call: .; clone_size: .; j_call: TRBJ2-6; v_call: TRBV5-5; cdr3_nt: TGTGCCAGCAGCCGGGACTCCTTCTCTGGGGCCAACGTCCTGACTTTC; cdr3_aa: CASSRDSFSGANVLTF
d_call: TRBD1; clone_size: .; j_call: TRBJ1-1; v_call: TRBV5-1; cdr3_nt: TGCGCCAGCAGCATCGGACAGGGGAACACTGAGGCTTTCTTT; cdr3_aa: CASSIGQGNTEAFF
d_call: .; clone_size: .; j_call: TRBJ2-1; v_call: TRBV18; cdr3_nt: TGTGCCAGCTCACCACCCGGGACTGCAAACAATGAGCAGTTCTTC; cdr3_aa: CASSPPGTANNEQFF
d_call: .; clone_size: .; j_call: TRBJ2-4; v_call: TRBV23-1; cdr3_nt: TGCGCCAGCAGAGAACTAGACAGGCTCAGGGACATTCAGTACTTC; cdr3_aa: CASRELDRLRDIQYF
d_call: TRBD2; clone_size: .; j_call: TRBJ2-7; v_call: TRBV6-5; cdr3_nt: TGTGCCAGCAGCTCCTCCACTAGCGTCACCTACGAGCAGTACTTC; cdr3_aa: CASSSSTSVTYEQYF
d_call: .; clone_size: .; j_call: TRBJ1-2; v_call: TRBV5-4; cdr3_nt: TGTGCCAGCAGCTTGTACGGTTCATATGGCTACACCTTC; cdr3_aa: CASSLYGSYGYTF
d_call: TRBD1; clone_size: .; j_call: TRBJ1-5; v_call: TRBV28; cdr3_nt: TGTGCCAGCAGCCAAGGGGGCCTCCATCAGCCCCAGCATTTT; cdr3_aa: CASSQGGLHQPQHF
d_call: .; clone_size: .; j_call: TRBJ2-3; v_call: TRBV10-3; cdr3_nt: TGTGCCATCAGTAAGACAGATAGCACAGATACGCAGTATTTT; cdr3_aa: CAISKTDSTDTQYF
d_call: .; clone_size: few; j_call: TRBJ1-1; v_call: TRBV6-1; cdr3_nt: TGTGCCAGCAGTCCGCGATCGGGAGGGGGCACTGAAGCTTTCTTT; cdr3_aa: CASSPRSGGGTEAFF
d_call: .; clone_size: .; j_call: TRBJ1-4; v_call: TRBV19; cdr3_nt: TGTGCCAGTAGTATTCGGGGGGCCAGTGAAAAACTGTTTTTT; cdr3_aa: CASSIRGASEKLFF
d_call: TRBD1; clone_size: .; j_call: TRBJ2-7; v_call: TRBV5-6; cdr3_nt: TGTGCCAGCAGCTGGGACAGGGGGCACGGGCAGTACTTC; cdr3_aa: CASSWDRGHGQYF
d_call: TRBD2; clone_size: .; j_call: TRBJ2-7; v_call: TRBV10-2; cdr3_nt: TGCGCCAGCAGCGACCCTGCGGCTAGCGGTCGGACTATATTCTCCTACGAGCAGTACTTC; cdr3_aa: CASSDPAASGRTIFSYEQYF
d_call: TRBD2; clone_size: .; j_call: TRBJ2-7; v_call: TRBV9; cdr3_nt: TGTGCCAGCAGCCCTGGACTAGCGCCGACCTACGAGCAGTACTTC; cdr3_aa: CASSPGLAPTYEQYF
d_call: .; clone_size: .; j_call: TRBJ1-1; v_call: TRBV15; cdr3_nt: TGTGCCACCAGCAGAGTAGAGGGGAAGGGGGTTGGAGAAGCTTTCTTT; cdr3_aa: CATSRVEGKGVGEAFF
d_call: TRBD2; clone_size: few; j_call: TRBJ2-5; v_call: TRBV6-1; cdr3_nt: TGTGCCAGCAGTGATTTGCTAGCGGGAGAGGGAGAGACCCAGTACTTC; cdr3_aa: CASSDLLAGEGETQYF
d_call: TRBD2; clone_size: .; j_call: TRBJ2-1; v_call: TRBV7-9; cdr3_nt: TGTGCCGGGGGGACTAGCGGGAGTCTCGAGCAGTTCTTC; cdr3_aa: CAGGTSGSLEQFF
d_call: .; clone_size: .; j_call: TRBJ2-3; v_call: TRBV7-6; cdr3_nt: TGTGCCAGCAGCCCGCAGGGGGAGGCAGATACGCAGTATTTT; cdr3_aa: CASSPQGEADTQYF
d_call: .; clone_size: .; j_call: TRBJ1-2; v_call: TRBV6-1; cdr3_nt: TGTGCCAGCAGTGAAGAGTGGAGGTGGACCTTC; cdr3_aa: CASSEEWRWTF